Given below is one T cell receptor (beta chain) in context. The data were obtained in a study of T-cell reconstitution after alpha-beta-depleted transplantation in children. For TCRbeta, the library was prepared with unique molecular identifiers. TCRdb used MiXCR to reprocess the PCR reads, holding one entry per CDR3 protein. The sample shows about 440,000 distinct CDR3 sequences, around two fifths of them seen only once. Germline CDR1 reads MDHEN; CDR2 reads SYDVKM. V was clipped by 6 bases and J by 5 bases; unmatched bases: 6. This CDR3 contains 13 residues. The chain has TRBV28 and TRBJ2-7, with TRBD1 identical over 8 bases. The sequencing here drew on PBMCs, taken before TCRalphabeta/CD19-depleted stem cell transplant. This TCR was recovered from a girl aged 2 to 10 with aplastic anemia, due to receive a stem cell transplant. CDR3 sequence (DNA): TGTGCCAGCAGAGGCAGGGGGCCCGACGAGCAGTACTTC. Translation gives CASRGRGPDEQYF.